A single sample is the source of the 14 T cell receptor beta chains below, sequenced in a study of beta chain features in type 1 diabetes. Whole-study results and caveats: There was a moderate but significant shortening of TCRB CDR3s in all four CD4+ subsets of Type 1 diabetes patients.

Since all of the isolated RNA was reverse transcribed, expressed TCRB transcripts were what got sequenced. Method: immunoSEQ multiplex PCR; TCRdb's copy keeps in-frame clones and lacks some. Of 50,000 to 70,000 clones listed, roughly 52% are singletons. The antigens of these receptors remain unknown. Specimen: Tregs from blood. The origin of the receptors is a woman aged 40 to 50 with type 1 diabetes.

This rearrangement joins TRBV7-2 to TRBJ2-1; 11 bases agree with TRBD1. The CDR3 is 15 residues long. Trimming took 7 bases from V and 7 from J; bases not matched to a gene: 9. CDR1 and CDR2 (germline): SGHTA, FQGNSA. In DNA form, the CDR3 reads TGTGCCAGCACCGTAGGACAGGGGGCGTTTAATGAGCAGTTCTTC. Residues: CASTVGQGAFNEQFF.

The table lists this clone with a few counts. The rearrangement links TRBV27 to TRBJ2-2, with 8 bases aligning to TRBD2. The CDR3 spans 15 residues. Unmatched junction bases numbered 6, after V lost 3 bases and J lost 6 bases. Germline values: CDR1 MNHEY, CDR2 SMNVEV (reference sequence). CDR3 nucleotide sequence: TGTGCCAGCAGTTTCAGGCTAGCGGGTGCCGGGGAGCTGTTTTTT. Amino acids: CASSFRLAGAGELFF.

V and J are TRBV29-1 and TRBJ2-7, with 9 bases lining up with TRBD1. V shed 6 bases and J 4 bases; nucleotides not matched to a gene: 7. CDR3 size: 13 residues. CDR1 and CDR2 (germline): SQVTM, ANQGSEA. The CDR3, as DNA: TGCAGCGTCTCTACGGGACAGGGTTACGAGCAGTACTTC. It encodes CSVSTGQGYEQYF.

V usage is TRBV6-5 and J usage is TRBJ2-1, with D tentatively TRBD2 (5 bases). The CDR3 runs 14 residues. V was clipped by 6 bases and J by 0 bases, with 9 bases between them. Germline V lookup: CDR1 MNHEY, CDR2 SVGAGI. The CDR3 region is CASSDYASYNEQFF. The CDR3 region has the DNA TGTGCCAGCAGCGACTACGCCTCCTACAATGAGCAGTTCTTC.

This sequence joins TRBV6-6 and TRBJ2-1; 8 bases fit TRBD2. Looked up from germline, CDR1 is MNHNY and CDR2 is SVGAGI (reference sequence). Trimming took 6 bases from V and 8 from J; bases not matched to a gene: 12. The CDR3 has 15 residues. The CDR3 DNA is TGTGCCAGCAGGCCGACTAGCGAGGCGGGCTATGAGCAGTTCTTC. Its protein is CASRPTSEAGYEQFF.

This clone was counted between two and nine times. The genes are TRBV7-2 and TRBJ1-4; the D gene is possibly TRBD1 (5 bases). Per germline, CDR1 SGHTA and CDR2 FQGNSA. Trimming took 4 bases from V and 0 from J, leaving 9 bases between them. This CDR3 is 15 amino acids long. CDR3 sequence: CASSSQTATNEKLFF. The DNA for the CDR3 is TGTGCCAGCAGCTCTCAGACAGCAACTAATGAAAAACTGTTTTTT. Complete variable domain (other parts from reference TRBV7-2 and TRBJ1-4): GAGVSQSPSNKVTEKGKDVELRCDPISGHTALYWYRQSLGQGLEFLIYFQGNSAPDKSGLPSDRFSAERTGGSVSTLTIQRTQQEDSAVYLCASSSQTATNEKLFFGSGTQLSVL.

This clone turned up a few times. The chain links TRBV5-1 to TRBJ2-5, with a tentative D call TRBD2 (5 bases). Germline lookup yields CDR1 SGHRS and CDR2 YFSETQ. Trimming stripped 1 base from V and 4 bases from J, with 8 bases between. The CDR3 is 13 amino acids. CDR3 bases: TGCGCCAGCAGCTTGCCCGGAGGAGAGACCCAGTACTTC. Translation gives CASSLPGGETQYF.

The rearrangement uses TRBV28 and TRBJ2-2, with D perhaps matching TRBD1 (6 bases). The CDR3 consists of 14 residues. V lost 6 bases and J 1 base, leaving 9 bases between the germline ends. In germline, CDR1 is MDHEN, CDR2 SYDVKM. CDR3 amino acids: CASRSQGNTGELFF. CDR3 sequence (DNA): TGTGCCAGCAGATCACAGGGGAACACCGGGGAGCTGTTTTTT.

The chain has TRBV30 and TRBJ2-3; maybe TRBD2 (5 bases). The germline CDR1 and CDR2 sequences are GTSNPN and SVGIG (reference sequence). The CDR3 loop spans 14 amino acids. V was pared by 1 base and J by 4 bases, with 12 bases between. This chain's CDR3 is CAWSAGSPPDTQYF. CDR3 bases: TGTGCCTGGAGTGCGGGATCCCCCCCAGATACGCAGTATTTT.

This clone was found a few times. The chain combines TRBV28 with TRBJ2-7; D possibly corresponds to TRBD1 (5 bases). Germline V gene sequence: CDR1 MDHEN, CDR2 SYDVKM. The length of the CDR3 is 15 residues. V gave up 5 bases and J gave up 2 bases, with 16 bases separating them. In DNA form, the CDR3 reads TGTGCCAGCAGTACGCCGACGGCAGGGACCTACGAGCAGTACTTC. Encoded protein: CASSTPTAGTYEQYF.

This rearrangement joins TRBV4-3 to TRBJ1-2; perhaps TRBD1 as D (6 bases). The CDR3 consists of 15 residues. V was clipped by 4 bases and J by 0 bases, with 12 bases between them. Germline lookup yields CDR1 LGHNA and CDR2 YSLEER. In nucleotides, the CDR3 is TGCGCCAGCAGCCCCGTCAGGGGACCTAACTATGGCTACACCTTC. Protein product: CASSPVRGPNYGYTF.

The CDR3 DNA sequence: TGTGCCACCAGGTCCAACCCGGGGGATGAAAAACTGTTTTTT. Amino acids: CATRSNPGDEKLFF. The chain recombines TRBV10-3 with TRBJ1-4; TRBD1 is a possible D gene (5 bases). There are 14 residues in the CDR3. The germline V and J ends were trimmed by 10 bases and 6 bases, with 18 bases remaining between them. The germline V gene has CDR1 ENHRY and CDR2 SYGVKD.

The genes are TRBV11-3 and TRBJ2-1; 11 bases fit TRBD2. This CDR3 comprises 15 residues. Trimming at V came to 3 bases and at J to 9 bases, leaving 7 bases not matched to a gene. Per germline, CDR1 SGHNT and CDR2 YENEEA. The CDR3 DNA reads TGTGCCAGCAGCTTGTTAGCGGGAGGGCCCGGTGAGCAGTTCTTC. Protein sequence: CASSLLAGGPGEQFF.

This clone has just a few counts. The chain recombines TRBV5-1 with TRBJ2-2, with 10 bases aligning to TRBD1. CDR1 SGHRS and CDR2 YFSETQ come from the germline V gene. This CDR3 is built from 16 residues. Losses at the gene ends were 4 bases for V and 2 bases for J; bases not matched to a gene: 5. In nucleotides, the CDR3 is TGCGCCAGCAGCCGTGGACAGGGGGAAAACACCGGGGAGCTGTTTTTT. This gives the protein CASSRGQGENTGELFF.